This T cell receptor beta chain was sequenced for a study of regulatory and conventional T cells in RAG deficiency. Here immunoSEQ multiplex PCR was the method, and the copy in TCRdb shows in-frame clones only, minus some. The sample has roughly 28,000 clones, 90% to 95% seen once. Genomic DNA came from blood conventional CD4+ T cells gated CD25-low CD127-high. The CDR3 is made up of 14 amino acids. V lost 5 bases, J lost 1 base, and 11 bases lay in between. CDR1 is SGHRS, CDR2 YFSETQ, per germline. The sample was also linked to a second study, of regulatory T cells. From that paper: Primers: 52 TRBV forward and 13 TRBJ reverse.

This TCR was recovered from a human donor in good health. The specimen sequenced was CD25- CD4+ T cells sorted from blood. The chain employs TRBV5-1 and TRBJ2-3; no firm D call. CDR3 coding DNA: TGCGCCAGCAGACTGGGTGCGGGCACAGATACGCAGTATTTT. Its translation: CASRLGAGTDTQYF.